This is a list of T cell receptor beta chains from one sample in a study of T cells after yellow fever vaccination. TCRdb independently ran MiXCR on the 5' RACE reads; one entry per CDR3 protein. Among around 350,000 distinct CDR3 sequences listed, 11% were seen once. Sequenced material: PBMCs, taken on the day of the first yellow fever vaccination. These receptor sequences come from a young man who received the YFV17D yellow fever vaccine. CDR3s include the opening cysteine and the closing phenylalanine or tryptophan. The order of the fields is CDR3 DNA, CDR3 protein, clone size, D gene, J gene, V gene. D genes are given only for firm matches. A row's size may be missing; if present it is once, few, many or a size class.

TGTGCCAGCACCTATAGCCCCGGGAGAGCTTACTCCTACGAGCAGTACTTC CASTYSPGRAYSYEQYF few NA TRBJ2-7 TRBV6-1
TGTGCCGGTACCCCGACAGGGAACACAGATACGCAGTATTTT CAGTPTGNTDTQYF NA TRBD1 TRBJ2-3 TRBV7-9
TGTGCCAGCAGCTTAGATTTAGGGGACGATAACTATGGCTACACCTTC CASSLDLGDDNYGYTF NA NA TRBJ1-2 TRBV7-3
TGTGCCAGCAGCTTAGGACTTCCTGGCTCCTACGAGCAGTACTTC CASSLGLPGSYEQYF NA NA TRBJ2-7 TRBV7-9
TGTGCCAGCAGTGAACAGGGTTTGGGGAACACTGAAGCTTTCTTT CASSEQGLGNTEAFF NA NA TRBJ1-1 TRBV3-1
TGCGCCAGCAGCCGAAGGGAGGAAACCCAAGAGACCCAGTACTTC CASSRREETQETQYF NA NA TRBJ2-5 TRBV4-1
TGTGCCAGCAGCAAGAGGGCAACTAATGAAAAACTGTTTTTT CASSKRATNEKLFF NA NA TRBJ1-4 TRBV6-1
TGTGCCAGCAGCCTTAGCGGGGGGGGTCGAGGGGCCCAGTACTTC CASSLSGGGRGAQYF many TRBD2 TRBJ2-5 TRBV6-1
TGTGCCAGCAGCACCCGACTAGCGGGGGGCATCATCTACAATGAGCAGTTCTTC CASSTRLAGGIIYNEQFF many TRBD2 TRBJ2-1 TRBV3-1
TGCGCCAGCAGTCCCGGGGGGACGGCTTATGGCTACACCTTC CASSPGGTAYGYTF few NA TRBJ1-2 TRBV10-2
TGTGCCAGCAGTTGGGACAATGAGCAGTTCTTC CASSWDNEQFF few NA TRBJ2-1 TRBV12-3/TRBV12-4
TGTGCCAGCGCACTAGGAGGAAACACCATATATTTT CASALGGNTIYF few NA TRBJ1-3 TRBV18
TGTGCCAGCGGGGTAGGCTCCTATAATTCACCCCTCCACTTT CASGVGSYNSPLHF few NA TRBJ1-6 TRBV11-2
TGCAGCGCCAACCGGGACGGGAACACTGAAGCTTTCTTT CSANRDGNTEAFF many NA TRBJ1-1 TRBV29-1
TGTGCCAGCAGCCCTTGGGACTTCCTCGGGGGTGAAGCTTTCTTT CASSPWDFLGGEAFF NA NA TRBJ1-1 TRBV3-1
TGTGCCTGGAGACCCCCGGGGTCCTACTACGAGCAGTACTTC CAWRPPGSYYEQYF few NA TRBJ2-7 TRBV30
TGCGCCAGCAGCAGGCAGAGTGCAACTAATGAAAAACTGTTTTTT CASSRQSATNEKLFF few NA TRBJ1-4 TRBV5-1
TGCGCCAGCAGCAGGGACAGACAAGGAGAGACCCAGTACTTC CASSRDRQGETQYF many TRBD1 TRBJ2-5 TRBV5-1
TGTGCCAGCAGCCAAGATGGCGTCACAGATACGCAGTATTTT CASSQDGVTDTQYF few NA TRBJ2-3 TRBV4-2
TGTGCCAGCAGCGTAGCTACGGGGTTCGAGGAAAAACTGTTTTTT CASSVATGFEEKLFF few NA TRBJ1-4 TRBV9
TGTGCCAGCAGCGGGGGGCAGAGATACGAGCAGTACTTC CASSGGQRYEQYF few NA TRBJ2-7 TRBV7-2
TGTGCCAGCAGCGTAGAGGGCCTAGGGAGTGAGCCCCAGCATTTT CASSVEGLGSEPQHF few NA TRBJ1-5 TRBV9
TGCGCCAGCAGCCAAGATCCAGGGTTAAAGTCACCCCTCCACTTT CASSQDPGLKSPLHF few NA TRBJ1-6 TRBV4-1
TGTGCCAGCAGCTTAGGGGCTCCGGGGGGGTACCAAGAGACCCAGTACTTC CASSLGAPGGYQETQYF NA TRBD2 TRBJ2-5 TRBV7-2
TGCAGTGCTATGAAAGGGGGCTATACTGAAGCTTTCTTT CSAMKGGYTEAFF NA TRBD1 TRBJ1-1 TRBV20-1
TGTGCCAGCAGCTTCCTCAGGGAATCCGAAGCTTTCTTT CASSFLRESEAFF NA NA TRBJ1-1 TRBV5-5
TGCAGCGTCCCCGACGGTACAGATACGCAGTATTTT CSVPDGTDTQYF NA NA TRBJ2-3 TRBV29-1
TGTGCCAGTAGTAGGGAGACGATCGTTAATGAGCAGTTCTTC CASSRETIVNEQFF NA NA TRBJ2-1 TRBV19
TGTGCCAGCAGCGTCGGACTAGCGGGGCTGGAGACCCAGTACTTC CASSVGLAGLETQYF few TRBD2 TRBJ2-5 TRBV9
TGTGCCAGCAGCTTAAGGGTAGATTACGAAAACACCTTC CASSLRVDYENTF many NA TRBJ1-2 TRBV7-2
TGTGCCAGCTCACCGACGGACAGGGTTGACTATGGCTACACCTTC CASSPTDRVDYGYTF few TRBD1 TRBJ1-2 TRBV18
TGTGCCAGCAGCTTGGGAGGGGGGGTGGTCTATGGCTACACCTTC CASSLGGGVVYGYTF NA NA TRBJ1-2 TRBV5-4
TGTGCCAGCAGCCAAGGGCTAGAGGGCAATGAGCAGTTCTTC CASSQGLEGNEQFF many NA TRBJ2-1 TRBV3-1
TGTGCCAGCAGTGTAGGGACAGCGAACACCGGGGAGCTGTTTTTT CASSVGTANTGELFF few TRBD1 TRBJ2-2 TRBV2
TGTGCCAGCAGCCCCCCGGGGGGGGTACAGACCCAGTACTTC CASSPPGGVQTQYF NA TRBD2 TRBJ2-5 TRBV5-4